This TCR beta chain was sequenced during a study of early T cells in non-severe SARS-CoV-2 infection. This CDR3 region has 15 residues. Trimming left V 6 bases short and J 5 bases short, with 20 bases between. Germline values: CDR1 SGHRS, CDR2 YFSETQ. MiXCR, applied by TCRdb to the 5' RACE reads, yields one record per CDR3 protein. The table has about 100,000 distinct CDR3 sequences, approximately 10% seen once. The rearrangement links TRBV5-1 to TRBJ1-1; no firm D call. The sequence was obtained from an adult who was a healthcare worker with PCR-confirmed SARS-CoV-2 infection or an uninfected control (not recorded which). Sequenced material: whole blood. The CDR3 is CASTLDAGVNTEAFF. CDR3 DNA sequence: TGCGCCAGCACCCTGGATGCTGGGGTAAATACTGAAGCTTTCTTT.